This TCR beta chain emerged from a study of human T cells and chemical hapten exposure. Study-level information: Upper inner arm skin measuring 2 cm by 2 cm received 2% DPC for sensitization.

Overall study findings and caveats: Given that the donors had alopecia, their immune response may differ from that seen in healthy people.

About this clonotype: Its specificity is not known.

Documented time point: pre-sensitization, week 0. Treatment given: therapeutic diphenylcyclopropenone sensitization with weekly scalp DPC. Every patch test was put on after a blood sample was taken. As the library was built, unique molecular identifiers were attached to individual cDNA molecules. TCRdb recomputed calls from the RACE reads with MiXCR, one row per CDR3 protein. The table records tens of thousands of distinct CDR3 sequences, around 13% of them present only once. The CDR3 length is 19 residues. Unmatched junction bases numbered 13, after V lost 5 bases and J lost 0 bases. Looked up from germline, CDR1 is SGHVS and CDR2 is FNYEAQ.

J is TRBJ2-6 and V is TRBV7-6; 7 nucleotides match TRBD1. This receptor was obtained from a woman in her forties or fifties with alopecia areata. Some clones in this sample may be carry-over from other donors' samples. This specimen consisted of whole blood, obtained in connection with sensitization to the hapten diphenylcyclopropenone (DPC). The DNA of the CDR3 is TGTGCCAGCAGCCCGCCCCCCGGGACAGTTGGCTCTGGGGCCAACGTCCTGACTTTC. It specifies CASSPPPGTVGSGANVLTF.